This T cell receptor (beta chain) was sequenced for a study of T-cell memory formation after mild COVID-19. Overall study context: Largely, TCR clusters stayed within a single donor.

TCRdb independently ran MiXCR on the 5' RACE reads; one entry per CDR3 protein. The data show roughly 110,000 distinct CDR3 sequences, roughly 20% seen once. CDR3 size: 14 residues. Trimming removed 8 bases at V and 5 bases at J, with 18 bases between. Germline CDR1 and CDR2: MDHEN and SYDVKM. Study-wide results and caveats: Later expanders leaned toward CD4+, whereas clones contracting from day 15 to 85 were balanced CD4/CD8.

With respect to this clonotype: Its antigen is currently unknown.

The TCR sequence derives from a man between 18 and 35 years old who had mild COVID-19 (a few samples of this study predate the infection). Cell type and time point are not known. The genes are TRBV28 and TRBJ2-5; D possibly corresponds to TRBD1 (6 bases). Sequencing was done on a sample of PBMCs or a T cell subset sorted from them (not recorded which). DNA for the CDR3: TGTGCCAGCGGCCAGGGGCCACGGGTGGAGACCCAGTACTTC. It codes for CASGQGPRVETQYF.